These 32 T cell receptor beta chains originate from one sample sequenced in a study of blood T cell repertoires in COVID-19. Only in-frame clones appear in the TCRdb table, and some are missing; sequencing was by immunoSEQ multiplex PCR. Found here are roughly 150,000 clones, 75% to 85% of them singletons; the top ten hold 8% to 8.5%. Specimen: peripheral blood. All receptors come from an older woman with COVID-19, enrolled during active disease.

The chain is built from TRBV28 and TRBJ1-6, with TRBD1 matching 11 bases. After removal of 5 bases from V and 10 bases from J, the junction contained 7 bases not matched to a gene. CDR1 and CDR2 (germline): MDHEN, SYDVKM. This CDR3 contains 15 residues. The CDR3 here is CASSTRDRGFSPLHF. In nucleotides, the CDR3 is TGTGCCAGCAGTACCAGGGACAGGGGGTTCTCACCCCTCCACTTT.

The chain couples TRBV20-1 to TRBJ2-5; 8 nucleotides agree with TRBD2. Germline loops: CDR1 DFQATT, CDR2 SNEGSKA (reference sequence). J lost 1 base, V lost 3 bases, and 10 bases had no gene match. This CDR3 comprises 16 residues. Written as DNA, the CDR3 is TGCAGTGCTAGTTCCCTCCGGGGGGGTCCCCAAGAGACCCAGTACTTC. Its translation: CSASSLRGGPQETQYF.

In its sample, this clone was seen many times. V is TRBV2 and J is TRBJ1-6, with 9 positions matching TRBD1. In germline, CDR1 is SNHLY, CDR2 FYNNEI. The CDR3 sequence is 15 residues long. Losses at the gene ends were 2 bases for V and 10 bases for J; bases not matched to a gene: 6. As DNA, the CDR3 is TGTGCCAGCAGTGAATTGGGGACAGGGATCTCACCCCTCCACTTT. This codes for CASSELGTGISPLHF.

The chain links TRBV9 to TRBJ2-7; TRBD2 aligns across 14 bases. The V gene end was trimmed by 4 bases and the J gene end by 5 bases; junction bases not matched to a gene: 11. The CDR3 totals 17 residues. Looked up from germline, CDR1 is SGDLS and CDR2 is YYNGEE. CDR3 region: CASSLTGTSGSYHEQYF. The CDR3 coding sequence is TGTGCCAGCAGCCTCACCGGGACTAGCGGGAGTTACCACGAGCAGTACTTC.

In its sample, this clone was seen a few times. The chain joins TRBV3-1 (or the pseudogene TRBV3-2) to TRBJ2-1; D remains unclear. Germline CDR1 is LGHDT and CDR2 is YNNKEL (reference sequence). V shed 3 bases and J shed 5 bases, with 14 bases lying between them. The CDR3 is made up of 15 amino acids. The chain's CDR3 is CASSQKPQAHNEQFF. CDR3 bases: TGTGCCAGCAGCCAGAAGCCCCAGGCACACAATGAGCAGTTCTTC.

The chain employs TRBV5-1 and TRBJ2-5; TRBD1 matches at 11 bases. Germline V gene lookup returns CDR1 SGHRS and CDR2 YFSETQ. The CDR3 has 17 residues. Trimming at V came to 4 bases and at J to 5 bases, leaving 13 bases not matched to a gene. Here the CDR3 reads CASSLYGGQGAYETQYF. CDR3 in DNA: TGCGCCAGCAGCCTCTATGGTGGACAGGGGGCTTACGAGACCCAGTACTTC. The variable domain in full, with the rest retrieved from reference TRBV5-1 and TRBJ2-5, is KAGVTQTPRYLIKTRGQQVTLSCSPISGHRSVSWYQQTPGQGLQFLFEYFSETQRNKGNFPGRFSGRQFSNSRSEMNVSTLELGDSALYLCASSLYGGQGAYETQYFGPGTRLLVL.

In this sample, this clone turned up a few times. The V and J genes are TRBV7-3 and TRBJ2-5; TRBD2 matches at 11 bases. The CDR3 is 16 amino acids. V shed 5 bases, J shed 5 bases, and the junction held 10 bases outside the gene matches. Germline V CDR1 and CDR2: SGHTA, FQGTGA. This CDR3 is CASSPGIAGGQETQYF. DNA for the CDR3: TGTGCCAGCAGCCCAGGAATAGCGGGGGGGCAGGAGACCCAGTACTTC.

This clone has a single count. The V gene is TRBV9, the J gene TRBJ2-7; a weak D match, TRBD1 (5 bases). The CDR3 spans 16 residues. Germline loops: CDR1 SGDLS, CDR2 YYNGEE. With 0 bases removed from V and 6 bases from J, the gap between germline ends came to 19 bases. The CDR3 spells CASSVGVGALGPEQYF. The CDR3, as DNA: TGTGCCAGCAGCGTAGGGGTAGGGGCGTTGGGCCCCGAGCAGTACTTC. Full variable domain (outside the CDR3, taken from reference TRBV9 and TRBJ2-7): DSGVTQTPKHLITATGQRVTLRCSPRSGDLSVYWYQQSLDQGLQFLIQYYNGEERAKGNILERFSAQQFPDLHSELNLSSLELGDSALYFCASSVGVGALGPEQYFGPGTRLTVT.

J is TRBJ1-1 and V is TRBV6-5; TRBD1 is a possible D gene (6 bases). The CDR3 sequence is 14 residues long. CDR1 and CDR2 from the germline V gene are MNHEY and SVGAGI. V was pared by 6 bases and J by 1 base, with 12 bases between. In DNA form, the CDR3 reads TGTGCCAGCAGGAATGCAGGGGAGAACACTGAAGCTTTCTTT. Translation: CASRNAGENTEAFF.

V is TRBV5-1 and J is TRBJ1-4, with D perhaps TRBD1 (5 bases). Trimming left V 4 bases short and J 0 bases short, with 7 bases between. The CDR3 consists of 14 residues. CDR1 SGHRS and CDR2 YFSETQ come from the germline V gene. CDR3 coding DNA: TGCGCCAGCAGCAAGGGGCCAACTAATGAAAAACTGTTTTTT. This encodes CASSKGPTNEKLFF.

The chain combines TRBV2 with TRBJ2-3; D is possibly TRBD2 (6 bases). This CDR3 has 14 residues. V dropped 10 bases and J dropped 0 bases, with 14 bases sitting between them. Germline V gene lookup returns CDR1 SNHLY and CDR2 FYNNEI. The CDR3 is CANLALASTDTQYF. For the CDR3, the DNA is TGTGCCAACCTAGCGCTAGCTAGCACAGATACGCAGTATTTT. The full variable domain, completed using reference TRBV2 and TRBJ2-3, is EPEVTQTPSHQVTQMGQEVILRCVPISNHLYFYWYRQILGQKVEFLVSFYNNEISEKSEIFDDQFSVERPDGSNFTLKIRSTKLEDSAMYFCANLALASTDTQYFGPGTRLTVL.

As DNA, the CDR3 is TGTGCCTGGAGGAGACAGGGGGGCTATGGCTACACCTTC. It codes for CAWRRQGGYGYTF. The chain recombines TRBV30 with TRBJ1-2; TRBD1 aligns across 9 bases. The J segment lost 4 bases and the V segment lost 3 bases, leaving 3 bases of the junction unmatched. This CDR3 comprises 13 residues. Per germline, CDR1 GTSNPN and CDR2 SVGIG (reference sequence).

This clone was observed once. The rearrangement uses TRBV29-1 and TRBJ2-3; 9 nucleotides match TRBD1. Germline-derived CDR1 and CDR2 are SQVTM and ANQGSEA. V trimming: 5 bases; J trimming: 2 bases; junction bases outside the gene matches: 5. CDR3 size: 14 residues. CDR3 protein: CSVRQGVLTDTQYF. The CDR3, as DNA: TGCAGCGTTCGACAGGGGGTGCTCACAGATACGCAGTATTTT.

This sequence joins TRBV28 and TRBJ2-2; 8 bases map to TRBD2. Per germline, CDR1 MDHEN and CDR2 SYDVKM. V dropped 10 bases and J dropped 4; count of bases not matched to a gene: 11. The CDR3 sequence is 15 residues long. The CDR3 loop reads CATKPAGVGTGELFF. CDR3 bases: TGTGCCACCAAACCAGCGGGGGTGGGCACCGGGGAGCTGTTTTTT. Together with reference TRBV28 and TRBJ2-2, the CDR3 gives the full variable domain: DVKVTQSSRYLVKRTGEKVFLECVQDMDHENMFWYRQDPGLGLRLIYFSYDVKMKEKGDIPEGYSVSREKKERFSLILESASTNQTSMYLCATKPAGVGTGELFFGEGSRLTVL.

The chain employs TRBV4-2 and TRBJ2-7; a weak D match, TRBD2 (5 bases). Germline CDR1 and CDR2: LGHNA and YNFKEQ. CDR3 length equals 14 residues. V was pared by 3 bases and J by 0 bases, with 9 bases between. The CDR3 protein is CASSQERSSYEQYF. CDR3 nucleotide sequence: TGTGCCAGCAGCCAGGAGCGGTCCTCCTACGAGCAGTACTTC.

This clone was counted a single time. The chain combines TRBV19 with TRBJ1-3; TRBD1 aligns across 8 bases. Germline loops: CDR1 LNHDA, CDR2 SQIVND (reference sequence). This CDR3 comprises 19 residues. The V gene end was trimmed by 3 bases and the J gene end by 0 bases; junction bases not matched to a gene: 13. The CDR3 nucleotides read TGTGCCAGTAGTATTTCGACAGGGGCCATTCTCCTCTCTGGAAACACCATATATTTT. As protein: CASSISTGAILLSGNTIYF.

The chain combines TRBV7-2 with TRBJ2-2, with 7 bases identical to TRBD2. The CDR3 extends over 18 amino acids. V lost 2 bases, J lost 0 bases, and 9 bases stayed unmatched. Germline-derived CDR1 and CDR2 are SGHTA and FQGNSA. The CDR3 DNA follows: TGTGCCAGCAGCTTAAAGCCCCCTAGCGGTGCGAACACCGGGGAGCTGTTTTTT. Translation gives CASSLKPPSGANTGELFF.

Regarding this clone: Other DNA sequences within the sample encode an identical CDR3. The chain links TRBV28 to TRBJ1-5; tentatively, D is TRBD1 (5 bases). CDR1 and CDR2 (germline): MDHEN, SYDVKM. The CDR3 has 13 amino acids. Trimming removed 2 bases from V and 4 bases from J, with 6 bases in between. The CDR3 loop reads CASSLQGNQPQHF. The CDR3 DNA is TGTGCCAGCAGTTTACAGGGTAATCAGCCCCAGCATTTT.

J is TRBJ2-3 and V is TRBV19; 8 nucleotides match TRBD1. The ends lost 4 bases at V and 7 bases at J; junction bases unmatched: 13. There are 16 residues in the CDR3. The V gene's germline CDR1 is LNHDA and CDR2 SQIVND (reference sequence). CDR3: CASSKPEPWTGHTQYF. The CDR3 DNA reads TGTGCCAGTAGTAAACCGGAACCATGGACAGGGCATACGCAGTATTTT.

The J gene is TRBJ2-2, the V gene TRBV18; D gene ambiguous. The V and J ends lost 4 bases and 1 base respectively, with 7 bases between them. Germline CDR1 and CDR2: KGHSH and LQKENI. The CDR3 is 14 amino acids. In DNA form, the CDR3 reads TGTGCCAGCTCACGACGGGTGAACACCGGGGAGCTGTTTTTT. This translates into CASSRRVNTGELFF.

A few counts support this clone. This chain joins TRBV19 and TRBJ1-6, with no clear D. The CDR3 is 14 residues long. Per germline, CDR1 LNHDA and CDR2 SQIVND (reference sequence). Between the trimmed V and J ends, which lost 3 bases and 8 bases, there was a span of 11 bases. CDR3 bases: TGTGCCAGTAGTATTAGGAGTTTGGATTCACCCCTCCACTTT. Its translation is CASSIRSLDSPLHF.

V and J are TRBV29-1 and TRBJ2-7; D is unclear. This CDR3 comprises 12 residues. Germline lookup yields CDR1 SQVTM and CDR2 ANQGSEA. V gave up 6 bases and J gave up 4 bases, with 13 bases separating them. The CDR3 region is CSVQIGRYEQYF. The CDR3 nucleotides read TGCAGCGTCCAAATCGGCAGGTACGAGCAGTACTTC.

The rearrangement uses TRBV11-2 and TRBJ1-1; TRBD1 might be the D (6 bases). V was clipped by 4 bases and J by 2 bases, with 11 bases between them. Germline-derived CDR1 and CDR2 are SGHAT and FQNNGV. The CDR3 has 14 amino acids. Written as DNA, the CDR3 is TGTGCCAGCAGCTATTCGGACAGTAACACTGAAGCTTTCTTT. This gives the protein CASSYSDSNTEAFF.

V and J are TRBV25-1 and TRBJ1-2; 7 positions match TRBD1. Trimming took 4 bases from V and 8 from J; bases not matched to a gene: 7. The CDR3 covers 13 residues. Germline loops: CDR1 MGHDK, CDR2 SYGVNS. In DNA form, the CDR3 reads TGTGCCAGCAGTGGCGGACAGGTGTCCGGCTACACCTTC. Protein: CASSGGQVSGYTF.

This clone came up once. The gene calls are TRBV6-1 and TRBJ1-1, with D perhaps TRBD1 (6 bases). V was pared by 2 bases and J by 4 bases, with 11 bases between. The CDR3 extends over 14 amino acids. The germline CDR1 and CDR2 sequences are MNHNS and SASEGT. The CDR3 DNA sequence: TGTGCCAGCAGTGAACCGGGACAACTCACTGAAGCTTTCTTT. This codes for CASSEPGQLTEAFF.

This clone was seen only a few times. This sequence joins TRBV6-6 and TRBJ2-2; 10 positions agree with TRBD2. The CDR3 consists of 16 residues. Germline V gives CDR1 MNHNY, CDR2 SVGAGI (reference sequence). Trimming took 7 bases from V and 6 from J; bases not matched to a gene: 11. This CDR3 reads CASNGLAEYVAGELFF. The CDR3 DNA follows: TGTGCCAGCAATGGACTAGCGGAATATGTCGCCGGGGAGCTGTTTTTT.

This clone was recorded once. Other nucleotide sequences in the sample specify the same CDR3. The chain carries TRBV5-1 and TRBJ2-7; 11 bases match TRBD1. The CDR3 runs 14 residues. With V trimmed by 3 bases and J by 4 bases, 3 bases remained unmatched. Germline CDR1 reads SGHRS; CDR2 reads YFSETQ. The CDR3 bases are TGCGCCAGCAGCTGGGACAGGGGGAGTTACGAGCAGTACTTC. This encodes CASSWDRGSYEQYF.

The J gene is TRBJ2-7, the V gene TRBV28; TRBD1 aligns across 9 bases. The CDR3 is made up of 16 amino acids. Germline V gene data show CDR1 as MDHEN and CDR2 as SYDVKM. The J segment lost 1 base and the V segment lost 3 bases, leaving 7 bases of the junction unmatched. Here the CDR3 reads CASSFLGQGISYEQYF. CDR3 nucleotide sequence: TGTGCCAGCAGTTTCTTAGGACAGGGGATTTCCTACGAGCAGTACTTC.

V usage is TRBV6-2 or TRBV6-3 and J usage is TRBJ1-6; D is unresolved. V lost 0 bases, J lost 9 bases, and 12 bases lay in between. This CDR3 contains 15 residues. CDR1 is MNHEY and CDR2 is SVGEGT in the germline V gene. CDR3 amino acids: CASSYSRVPGSPLHF. In nucleotides, the CDR3 is TGTGCCAGCAGTTACTCGCGTGTTCCGGGTTCACCCCTCCACTTT.

The rearrangement uses TRBV3-1 (or the pseudogene TRBV3-2) and TRBJ2-1, with TRBD2 matching over 9 bases. This CDR3 comprises 15 residues. The germline CDR1 and CDR2 sequences are LGHDT and YNNKEL (reference sequence). V dropped 3 bases and J dropped 2; count of bases not matched to a gene: 2. Written as DNA, the CDR3 is TGTGCCAGCAGCCACCCTAGCGGGGCCTACAATGAGCAGTTCTTC. Its translation: CASSHPSGAYNEQFF.

The chain joins TRBV27 to TRBJ2-7; 9 positions match TRBD2. V trimming: 2 bases; J trimming: 4 bases; junction bases outside the gene matches: 6. The germline V gene has CDR1 MNHEY and CDR2 SMNVEV (reference sequence). The CDR3 runs to 15 residues. CDR3: CASSLSSGGGYEQYV. The DNA of the CDR3 is TGTGCCAGCAGTTTAAGTAGCGGGGGAGGTTACGAGCAGTACGTC.

The chain links TRBV6-1 to TRBJ2-7; D is possibly TRBD1 (6 bases). Germline CDR1 MNHNS, CDR2 SASEGT. The CDR3 runs 16 residues. Trimming took off 0 bases at V and 4 bases at J, with 16 bases between the two ends. The CDR3, as DNA: TGTGCCAGCAGTGAAGCGCGGATGACAGGCCCGTACGAGCAGTACGTC. It encodes CASSEARMTGPYEQYV.